This T cell receptor beta chain was found in a study of OX40 agonist ivuxolimab in advanced cancers. Study findings and constraints: CD8+ T cells showed, on average, more clonal expansion than CD4+ cells.

In the case of this clone: Its target is not known.

Sequenced by immunoSEQ multiplex PCR; TCRdb stores in-frame clones only, minus some. The sample includes 20,000 to 25,000 clones, 80% to 90% of them seen just once. Germline V lookup: CDR1 LGHNT, CDR2 FRNRAP. V shed 0 bases and J shed 2 bases, with 18 bases lying between them. The CDR3 runs to 18 residues. This clonotype was obtained from an adult with an advanced solid tumor such as melanoma, head and neck, liver or kidney cancer. The chain joins TRBV12-5 to TRBJ2-3; tentatively, D is TRBD2 (5 bases). Sample: CD4+ or CD8+ T cells sorted from blood, taken in a trial of the OX40 agonist ivuxolimab. The CDR3, as DNA: TGTGCTAGTGGTTTGGTTAACCCTAGCAGAGGGATCACAGATACGCAGTATTTT. It specifies CASGLVNPSRGITDTQYF.